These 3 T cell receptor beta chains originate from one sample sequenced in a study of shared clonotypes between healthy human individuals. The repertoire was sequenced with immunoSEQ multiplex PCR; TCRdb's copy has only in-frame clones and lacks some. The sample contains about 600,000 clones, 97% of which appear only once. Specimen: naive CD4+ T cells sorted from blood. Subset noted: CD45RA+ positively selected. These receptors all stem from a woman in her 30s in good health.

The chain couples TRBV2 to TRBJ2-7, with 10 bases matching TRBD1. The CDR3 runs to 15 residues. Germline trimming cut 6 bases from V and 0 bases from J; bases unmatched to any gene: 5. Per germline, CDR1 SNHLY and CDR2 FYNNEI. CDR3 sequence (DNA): TGTGCCAGCAGGACCGGGACAGGGGCCTCCTACGAGCAGTACTTC. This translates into CASRTGTGASYEQYF.

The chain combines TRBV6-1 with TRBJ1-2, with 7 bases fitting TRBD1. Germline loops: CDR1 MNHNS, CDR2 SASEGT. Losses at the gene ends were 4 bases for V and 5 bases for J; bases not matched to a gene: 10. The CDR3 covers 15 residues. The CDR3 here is CASSVTGTASYGYTF. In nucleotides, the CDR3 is TGTGCCAGCAGTGTTACCGGGACAGCTTCTTATGGCTACACCTTC.

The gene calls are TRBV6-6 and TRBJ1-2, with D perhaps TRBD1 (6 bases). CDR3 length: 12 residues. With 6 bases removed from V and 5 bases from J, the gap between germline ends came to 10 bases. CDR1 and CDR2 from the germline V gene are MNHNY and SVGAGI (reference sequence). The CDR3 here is CASSLDRYGYTF. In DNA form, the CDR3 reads TGTGCCAGCAGCCTGGACAGATATGGCTACACCTTC.